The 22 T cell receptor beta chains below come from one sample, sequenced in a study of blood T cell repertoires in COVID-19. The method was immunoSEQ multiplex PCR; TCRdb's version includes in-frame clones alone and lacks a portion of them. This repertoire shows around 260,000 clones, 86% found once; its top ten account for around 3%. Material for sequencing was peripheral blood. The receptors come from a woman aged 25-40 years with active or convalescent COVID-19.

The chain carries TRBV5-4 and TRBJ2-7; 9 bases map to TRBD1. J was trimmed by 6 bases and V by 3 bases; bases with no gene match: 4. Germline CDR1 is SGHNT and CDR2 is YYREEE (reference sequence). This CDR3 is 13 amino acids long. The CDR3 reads CASSWDRVREQYF. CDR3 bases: TGTGCCAGCAGCTGGGACAGGGTCCGCGAGCAGTACTTC.

The CDR3 nucleotides are TGTGCCAGCAGTACGCGGACAGGGCCCAACACTGAAGCTTTCTTT. This sequence encodes CASSTRTGPNTEAFF. This chain links TRBV6-6 with TRBJ1-1; 8 bases map to TRBD1. V dropped 5 bases and J dropped 2; count of bases not matched to a gene: 7. The germline V gene encodes CDR1 MNHNY and CDR2 SVGAGI (reference sequence). CDR3 size: 15 residues.

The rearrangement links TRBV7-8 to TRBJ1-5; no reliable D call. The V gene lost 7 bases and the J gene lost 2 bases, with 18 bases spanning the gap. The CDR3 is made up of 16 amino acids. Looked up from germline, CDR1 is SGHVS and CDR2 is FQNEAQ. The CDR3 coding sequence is TGTGCCAGCACCCCATTAGGACTTGGGGGCAATCAGCCCCAGCATTTT. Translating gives CASTPLGLGGNQPQHF.

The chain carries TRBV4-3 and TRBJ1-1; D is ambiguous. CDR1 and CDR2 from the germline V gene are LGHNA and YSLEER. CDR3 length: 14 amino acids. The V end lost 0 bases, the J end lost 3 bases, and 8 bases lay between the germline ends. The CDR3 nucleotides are TGCGCCAGCAGCCAAGAACCCGGGGACACTGAAGCTTTCTTT. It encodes CASSQEPGDTEAFF.

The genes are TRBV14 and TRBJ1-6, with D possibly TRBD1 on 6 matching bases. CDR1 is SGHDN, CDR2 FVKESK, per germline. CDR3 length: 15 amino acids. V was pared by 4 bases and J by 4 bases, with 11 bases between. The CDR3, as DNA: TGTGCCAGCAGCCGTACAGGGTTGTATAATTCACCCCTCCACTTT. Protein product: CASSRTGLYNSPLHF.

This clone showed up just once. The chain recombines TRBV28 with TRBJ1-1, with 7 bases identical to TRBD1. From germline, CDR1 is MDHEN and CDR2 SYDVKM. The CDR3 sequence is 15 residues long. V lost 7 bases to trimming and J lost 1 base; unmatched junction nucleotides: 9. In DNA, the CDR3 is TGTGCCAGCACCGTACAGGGGCGGCCGAACACTGAAGCTTTCTTT. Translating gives CASTVQGRPNTEAFF.

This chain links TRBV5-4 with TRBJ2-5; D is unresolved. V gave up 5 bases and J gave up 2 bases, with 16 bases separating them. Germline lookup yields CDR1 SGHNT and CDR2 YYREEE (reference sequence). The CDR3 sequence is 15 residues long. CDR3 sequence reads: CASSRDSYTQETQYF. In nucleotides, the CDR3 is TGTGCCAGCAGTCGAGACTCCTATACACAAGAGACCCAGTACTTC.

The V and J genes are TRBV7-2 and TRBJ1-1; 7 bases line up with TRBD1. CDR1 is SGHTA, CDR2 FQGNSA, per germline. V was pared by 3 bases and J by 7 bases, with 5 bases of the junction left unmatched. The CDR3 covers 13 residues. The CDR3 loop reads CASSLDRSFEAFF. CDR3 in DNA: TGTGCCAGCAGCTTGGACAGGTCTTTTGAAGCTTTCTTT.

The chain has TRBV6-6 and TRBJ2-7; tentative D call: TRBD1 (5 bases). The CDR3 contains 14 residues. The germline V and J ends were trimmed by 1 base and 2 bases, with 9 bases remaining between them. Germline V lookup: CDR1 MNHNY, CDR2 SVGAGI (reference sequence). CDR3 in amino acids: CASSYYRLTYEQYF. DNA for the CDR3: TGTGCCAGCAGTTACTACAGGCTGACCTACGAGCAGTACTTC.

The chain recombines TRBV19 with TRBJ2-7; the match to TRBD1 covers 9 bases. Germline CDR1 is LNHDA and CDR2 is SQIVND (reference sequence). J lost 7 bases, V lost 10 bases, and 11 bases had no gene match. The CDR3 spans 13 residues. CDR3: CATRDRGSGEQYF. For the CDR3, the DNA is TGTGCCACAAGAGACAGGGGGAGTGGGGAGCAGTACTTC.

CDR3 nucleotide sequence: TGTGCCAGTAGTATAGGGTACGGGAATTCACCCCTCCACTTT. This codes for CASSIGYGNSPLHF. This chain links TRBV19 with TRBJ1-6; D is uncertain. The CDR3 sequence is 14 residues long. V was clipped by 1 base and J by 7 bases, with 8 bases between them. Germline CDR1 is LNHDA and CDR2 is SQIVND (reference sequence).

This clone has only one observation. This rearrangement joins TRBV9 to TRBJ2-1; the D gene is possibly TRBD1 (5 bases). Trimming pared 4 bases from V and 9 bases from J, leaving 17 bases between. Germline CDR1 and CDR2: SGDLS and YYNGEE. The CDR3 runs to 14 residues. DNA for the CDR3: TGTGCCAGCAGCTCACAGGCTCCTTCACGTGAGCAGTTCTTC. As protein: CASSSQAPSREQFF.

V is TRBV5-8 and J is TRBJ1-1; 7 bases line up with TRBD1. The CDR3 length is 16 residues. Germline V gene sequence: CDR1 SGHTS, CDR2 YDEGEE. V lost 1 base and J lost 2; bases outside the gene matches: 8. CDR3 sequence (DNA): TGTGCCAGCAGCTTGTTTACAGGGGCCGCCAACACTGAAGCTTTCTTT. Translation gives CASSLFTGAANTEAFF.

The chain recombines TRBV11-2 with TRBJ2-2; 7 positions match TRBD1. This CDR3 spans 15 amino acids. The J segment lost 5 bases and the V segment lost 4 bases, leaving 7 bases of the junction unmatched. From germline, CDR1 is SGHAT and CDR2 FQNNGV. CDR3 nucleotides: TGTGCCAGCAGCTGGACAGGCCGAGGGACCGGGGAGCTGTTTTTT. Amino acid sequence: CASSWTGRGTGELFF.

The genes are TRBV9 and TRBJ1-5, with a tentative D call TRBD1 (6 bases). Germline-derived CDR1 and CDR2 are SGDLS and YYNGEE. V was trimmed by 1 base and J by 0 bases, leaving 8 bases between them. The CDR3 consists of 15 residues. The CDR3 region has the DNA TGTGCCAGCAGCGTAAAGGGGGATAGCAATCAGCCCCAGCATTTT. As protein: CASSVKGDSNQPQHF.

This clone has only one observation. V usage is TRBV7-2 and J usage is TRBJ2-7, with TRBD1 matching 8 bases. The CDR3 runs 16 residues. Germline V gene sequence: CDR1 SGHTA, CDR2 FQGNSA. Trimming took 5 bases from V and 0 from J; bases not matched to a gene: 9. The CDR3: CASSLRTGRSSYEQYF. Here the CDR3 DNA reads TGTGCCAGCAGCCTCCGGACAGGGAGGTCCTCCTACGAGCAGTACTTC.

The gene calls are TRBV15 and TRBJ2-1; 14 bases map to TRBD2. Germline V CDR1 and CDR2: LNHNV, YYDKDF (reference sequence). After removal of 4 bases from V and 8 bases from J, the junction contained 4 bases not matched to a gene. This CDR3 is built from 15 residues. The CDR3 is CATSKTSGGVDEQFF. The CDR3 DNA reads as TGTGCCACCAGCAAGACTAGCGGGGGGGTGGATGAGCAGTTCTTC.

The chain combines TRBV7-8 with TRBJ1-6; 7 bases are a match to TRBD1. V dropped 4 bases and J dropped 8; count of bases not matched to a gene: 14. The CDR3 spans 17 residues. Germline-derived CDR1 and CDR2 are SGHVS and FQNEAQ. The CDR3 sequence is CASSSTGTVVLYSPLHF. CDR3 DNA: TGTGCCAGCAGCTCGACCGGGACAGTGGTCTTGTATTCACCCCTCCACTTT.

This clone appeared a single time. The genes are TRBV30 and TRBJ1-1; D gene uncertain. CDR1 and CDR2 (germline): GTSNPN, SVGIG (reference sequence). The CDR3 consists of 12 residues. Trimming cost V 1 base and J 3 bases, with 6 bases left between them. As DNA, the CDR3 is TGTGCCTGGAGTGGCGGCTACACTGAAGCTTTCTTT. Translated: CAWSGGYTEAFF.

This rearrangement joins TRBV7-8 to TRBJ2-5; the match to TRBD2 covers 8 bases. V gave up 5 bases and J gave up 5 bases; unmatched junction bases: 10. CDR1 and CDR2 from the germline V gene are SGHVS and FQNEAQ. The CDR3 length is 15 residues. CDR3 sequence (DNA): TGTGCCAGCAGCCCAGGCGTTAGCGGGGCGGAGACCCAGTACTTC. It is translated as CASSPGVSGAETQYF.

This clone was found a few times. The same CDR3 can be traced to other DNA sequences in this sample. DNA for the CDR3: TGTGCCAGTAGTATCGGGCGGGGACCGAACACCGGGGAGCTGTTTTTT. This gives the protein CASSIGRGPNTGELFF. The chain carries TRBV19 and TRBJ2-2, with D maybe TRBD2 (6 bases). This CDR3 spans 16 amino acids. The germline V gene has CDR1 LNHDA and CDR2 SQIVND (reference sequence). Trimming took off 3 bases at V and 0 bases at J, with 11 bases between the two ends.

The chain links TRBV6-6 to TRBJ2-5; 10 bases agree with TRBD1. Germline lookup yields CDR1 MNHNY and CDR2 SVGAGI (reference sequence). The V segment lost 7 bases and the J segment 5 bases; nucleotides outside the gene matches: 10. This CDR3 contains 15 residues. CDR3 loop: CASTKDWTGGETQYF. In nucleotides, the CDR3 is TGTGCCAGCACCAAGGATTGGACAGGGGGGGAGACCCAGTACTTC.